The entry below gives a single T cell receptor beta chain sequence along with its context. The data originate from a study of blood T cell repertoires in COVID-19. Study at large: The origin of the acute and convalescent COVID-19 samples was the United States, Italy and Spain.

In the authors' workflow: Amplification with reference gene primers provided the estimates of nucleated cell counts. TCRdb keeps only in-frame clones here, not all; method: immunoSEQ multiplex PCR. Clone size and the V and J calls come from that table; the DNA yielded D and trimming. The data hold 200,000 to 250,000 clones, with 65% to 85% observed a single time. CDR1 and CDR2 from the germline V gene are SNHLY and FYNNEI. Unmatched junction bases numbered 10, after V lost 1 base and J lost 5 bases. CDR3 size: 20 residues. All enrollees were about 18 to 89 years old and from roughly 26 US areas. The sample taken for sequencing was PBMCs or T cells enriched from blood (not recorded which). The TCR sequence derives from a woman aged 55-75 years who had recovered from COVID-19. This chain connects TRBV2 to TRBJ2-2; 16 bases match TRBD2. CDR3 sequence reads: CASSEGGLAGGPKGTGELFF. The CDR3 DNA reads as TGTGCCAGCAGTGAAGGGGGACTAGCGGGAGGGCCTAAGGGGACCGGGGAGCTGTTTTTT.